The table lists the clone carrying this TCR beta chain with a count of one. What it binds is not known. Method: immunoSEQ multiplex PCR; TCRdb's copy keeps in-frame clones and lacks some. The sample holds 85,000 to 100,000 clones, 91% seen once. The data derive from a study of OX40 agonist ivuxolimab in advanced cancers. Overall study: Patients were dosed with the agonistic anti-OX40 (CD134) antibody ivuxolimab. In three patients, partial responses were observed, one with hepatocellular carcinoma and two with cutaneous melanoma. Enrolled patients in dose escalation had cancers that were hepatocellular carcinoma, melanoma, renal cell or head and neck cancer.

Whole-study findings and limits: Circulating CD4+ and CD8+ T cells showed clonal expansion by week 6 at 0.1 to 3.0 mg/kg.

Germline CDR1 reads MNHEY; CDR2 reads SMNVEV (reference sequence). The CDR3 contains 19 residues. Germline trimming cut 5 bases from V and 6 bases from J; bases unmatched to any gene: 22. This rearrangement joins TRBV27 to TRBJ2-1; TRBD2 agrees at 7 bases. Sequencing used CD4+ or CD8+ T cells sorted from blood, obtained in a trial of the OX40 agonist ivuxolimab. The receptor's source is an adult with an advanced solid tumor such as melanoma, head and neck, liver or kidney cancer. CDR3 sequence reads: CASSTPGSGPHGSLNEQFF. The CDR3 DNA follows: TGTGCCAGCAGTACCCCGGGTAGCGGGCCGCACGGATCTCTCAATGAGCAGTTCTTC.